This T cell receptor beta chain was recorded in a study of shared clonotypes between healthy human individuals. Study findings and constraints: Naive CD4 clonotype sharing across a few donors was approximately 5%.

Only CD45RO-negative cells positively selected for CCR7 counted as naive CD8 cells, so terminally differentiated effector memory CD45RA+ cells were excluded. As for this clone: No antigen is known for it.

Measured with immunoSEQ multiplex PCR; TCRdb has only the in-frame clones, and not every one. The sample holds around 620,000 clones; about 95% are singletons and the top ten take over 0.1%. The source material was naive CD8+ T cells sorted from blood. The TCR was taken from a woman aged 25-40 years in good health.

DNA of the CDR3: TGTGCCAGCAGTACCGGGACAGGGGTCTACGAGCAGTACTTC. It encodes CASSTGTGVYEQYF. The genes are TRBV27 and TRBJ2-7; TRBD1 matches 10 bases. CDR3 length: 14 amino acids. V dropped 5 bases and J dropped 3; count of bases not matched to a gene: 4. CDR1 MNHEY and CDR2 SMNVEV come from the germline V gene (reference sequence).